These 17 T cell receptor beta chains share one sample of origin, sequenced in a study of T cells in Graves' hyperthyroidism and ophthalmopathy. Authors of the study amplified TCR beta CDR3 regions from RNA transcripts. The HTBI set primed first-round TCR CDR3 RT-PCR. TCRdb re-derived calls from the multiplex PCR reads in MiXCR, one entry per CDR3 protein. The table includes 600,000 to 850,000 distinct CDR3 sequences, roughly a sixth detected once. The sequenced sample consisted of blood. These receptors were obtained from a woman in her 50s with Graves' hyperthyroidism that later progressed to Graves' ophthalmopathy.

This clonotype turned up a few times. CDR3 region: CASRMTSGGELAKNIQYF. CDR3 nucleotide sequence: TGTGCCAGCAGAATGACTAGCGGGGGGGAACTAGCCAAAAACATTCAGTACTTC. The V call is TRBV6-2 or TRBV6-3, the J call TRBJ2-4, with 14 bases identical to TRBD2. The CDR3 covers 18 residues. The V segment lost 6 bases and the J segment 0 bases; nucleotides outside the gene matches: 7. The V gene's germline CDR1 is MNHEY and CDR2 SVGEGT.

This clonotype has more than one count but fewer than ten. The gene calls are TRBV12-3 or TRBV12-4 and TRBJ2-2; D not certain. V was shortened by 6 bases and J by 4 bases, with 12 bases between the two germline ends. This CDR3 is 14 amino acids long. The CDR3 sequence: CASRPQPGTGELFF. Here the CDR3 DNA reads TGTGCCAGCAGACCCCAGCCTGGCACCGGGGAGCTGTTTTTT.

There are many counts of this clonotype. J is TRBJ1-1 and V is TRBV5-1; 9 nucleotides line up with TRBD1. Germline values: CDR1 SGHRS, CDR2 YFSETQ. The CDR3 runs to 19 residues. V shed 0 bases and J 0 bases; nucleotides not matched to a gene: 12. The CDR3 protein is CASSLAVGQGLVMNTEAFF. CDR3 nucleotide sequence: TGCGCCAGCAGCTTGGCTGTAGGACAGGGGTTGGTCATGAACACTGAAGCTTTCTTT.

This clonotype was seen ten or more times. This chain uses TRBV12-3 or TRBV12-4 with TRBJ1-3; 7 nucleotides line up with TRBD1. This CDR3 region has 17 residues. V was clipped by 3 bases and J by 0 bases; unmatched bases: 8. This CDR3 is CASSFFRTGTSGNTIYF. In DNA, the CDR3 is TGTGCCAGCAGTTTCTTTCGGACAGGCACCTCTGGAAACACCATATATTTT.

This clonotype was seen at least ten times. This chain links TRBV7-6 with TRBJ2-7; 8 bases align to TRBD2. J was trimmed by 0 bases and V by 5 bases; bases with no gene match: 6. Per germline, CDR1 SGHVS and CDR2 FNYEAQ. This CDR3 is built from 15 residues. In DNA, the CDR3 is TGTGCCAGCAGCAAGCTAGCGGGTGACTCCTACGAGCAGTACTTC. As protein: CASSKLAGDSYEQYF. The whole variable domain, filled in from reference TRBV7-6 and TRBJ2-7, reads GAGVSQSPRYKVTKRGQDVALRCDPISGHVSLYWYRQALGQGPEFLTYFNYEAQQDKSGLPNDRFSAERPEGSISTLTIQRTEQRDSAMYRCASSKLAGDSYEQYFGPGTRLTVT.

This clonotype has more than one count but fewer than ten. This chain connects TRBV5-1 to TRBJ1-2; TRBD1 is a possible D gene (5 bases). The CDR3 spans 19 residues. The germline V and J ends were trimmed by 1 base and 3 bases, with 25 bases remaining between them. The V gene's germline CDR1 is SGHRS and CDR2 YFSETQ. The CDR3: CASSLTYRAGQGRDYGYTF. The CDR3 bases are TGCGCCAGCAGCTTGACCTACCGGGCTGGCCAGGGAAGAGACTATGGCTACACCTTC. The full variable domain, its missing parts supplied by reference TRBV5-1 and TRBJ1-2, is KAGVTQTPRYLIKTRGQQVTLSCSPISGHRSVSWYQQTPGQGLQFLFEYFSETQRNKGNFPGRFSGRQFSNSRSEMNVSTLELGDSALYLCASSLTYRAGQGRDYGYTFGSGTRLTVV.

This clonotype showed up just a few times. CDR3 protein: CASSPQGLREKLFF. DNA for the CDR3: TGTGCCAGCAGCCCCCAAGGACTCCGGGAAAAACTGTTTTTT. The chain has TRBV6-1 and TRBJ1-4; D is unclear. CDR1 is MNHNS, CDR2 SASEGT, per germline. The CDR3 consists of 14 residues. Trimming stripped 6 bases from V and 8 bases from J, with 16 bases between.

This clonotype was seen repeatedly, ten times or more. The chain is built from TRBV12-3 or TRBV12-4 and TRBJ1-4; no definite D call. The CDR3 loop spans 14 amino acids. Trimming removed 3 bases from V and 7 bases from J, with 12 bases in between. The CDR3 coding sequence is TGTGCCAGCAGTTTTCGGGGTTTTGGTGAAAAACTGTTTTTT. It encodes CASSFRGFGEKLFF.

This clonotype was seen at least ten times. The rearrangement uses TRBV9 and TRBJ1-6; D is undetermined. V dropped 7 bases and J dropped 10 bases, with 15 bases sitting between them. Germline assignment: CDR1 SGDLS and CDR2 YYNGEE. This CDR3 contains 13 residues. CDR3 nucleotide sequence: TGTGCCAGCTCCACTGGGCAGTCCTCACCCCTCCACTTT. Translation gives CASSTGQSSPLHF.

This clonotype was seen at least ten times. V is TRBV2 and J is TRBJ2-3; D is possibly TRBD1 or TRBD2 (5 bases each). The CDR3 length is 16 residues. Germline V gene sequence: CDR1 SNHLY, CDR2 FYNNEI. V was trimmed by 1 base and J by 6 bases, leaving 17 bases between them. CDR3 in amino acids: CASSEVLGVPTDTQYF. The DNA for the CDR3 is TGTGCCAGCAGTGAAGTATTGGGGGTCCCGACGGATACGCAGTATTTT.

In its sample, this clonotype was seen many times. The rearrangement uses TRBV11-2 and TRBJ1-6, with 9 nucleotides matching TRBD1. CDR1 and CDR2 (germline): SGHAT, FQNNGV. The J segment lost 7 bases and the V segment lost 5 bases, leaving 6 bases of the junction unmatched. The CDR3 has 15 residues. The CDR3 is CASSPNGQGNSPLHF. DNA of the CDR3: TGTGCCAGCAGCCCCAACGGACAGGGGAATTCACCCCTCCACTTT.

In this sample, this clonotype turned up many times. The rearrangement uses TRBV27 and TRBJ1-5, with TRBD1 identical over 9 bases. The CDR3 is made up of 15 amino acids. The ends lost 6 bases at V and 6 bases at J; junction bases unmatched: 9. Germline V gene lookup returns CDR1 MNHEY and CDR2 SMNVEV (reference sequence). The CDR3 DNA sequence: TGTGCCAGCAGGGCCGGGACAGGGTTCAGTCAGCCCCAGCATTTT. It encodes CASRAGTGFSQPQHF.

Comment on this clonotype: One end of the junction is discordant with germline, which a read error may explain. The V gene is TRBV13, the J gene TRBJ1-5; TRBD1 is a possible D gene (5 bases). Germline CDR1 PRHDT, CDR2 FYEKMQ (reference sequence). CDR3 length: 14 residues. The CDR3 is CASSTGLSNQLQHF. The CDR3 DNA reads as TGTGCCAGCAGCACGGGACTGAGCAATCAGCTCCAGCATTTT.

This clonotype was counted many times. As DNA, the CDR3 is TGCAGCGTTGACGGGCAGGGGAGGACTGAAGCTTTCTTT. This sequence encodes CSVDGQGRTEAFF. The chain is built from TRBV29-1 and TRBJ1-1; D possibly corresponds to TRBD1 (6 bases). V was trimmed by 3 bases and J by 5 bases, leaving 13 bases between them. Germline assignment: CDR1 SQVTM and CDR2 ANQGSEA. CDR3 size: 13 residues.

The rearrangement uses TRBV12-3 or TRBV12-4 and TRBJ1-5; D call uncertain. This CDR3 is 14 amino acids long. V gave up 1 base and J gave up 6 bases, with 10 bases separating them. In DNA form, the CDR3 reads TGTGCCAGCAGTTTAGGCATCTCTGTTCAGCCCCAGCATTTT. It yields the protein CASSLGISVQPQHF.

For this clonotype: One end of the junction is discordant with germline, which a read error may explain. The V and J genes are TRBV29-1 and TRBJ2-2, with TRBD1 matching 7 bases. The CDR3 is 14 residues long. CDR1 SQVTM and CDR2 ANQGSEA come from the germline V gene. In DNA form, the CDR3 reads TGCAGCGTTCTCCGGGACAGAAACACCGGGGAGTTGTTTTTT. It codes for CSVLRDRNTGELFF.

This clonotype was picked up a small number of times. CDR3 sequence (DNA): TGTGCCAGCAGCCAAACGGACAGGGGAGGCTACACCTTC. Translating it yields CASSQTDRGGYTF. The chain is built from TRBV4-2 and TRBJ1-2; 9 bases fit TRBD1. This CDR3 has 13 amino acids. Germline loops: CDR1 LGHNA, CDR2 YNFKEQ. J lost 8 bases, V lost 2 bases, and 3 bases had no gene match.